This T cell receptor (beta chain) comes out of a study of beta chain features in type 1 diabetes. About the study: Sorted cells from all samples, numbering almost 110 million, were examined. Findings and caveats of the study: Shortening that was moderate but significant affected the TCRB CDR3s of Type 1 diabetes patients in all four CD4+ subsets. Whether HLA type affects TCRB rearrangement stayed undetermined in the present work.

Without exception, sorted populations had purity beyond 95%. V shed 3 bases and J 1 base; nucleotides not matched to a gene: 4. Looked up from germline, CDR1 is MGHDK and CDR2 is SYGVNS. The CDR3 extends over 15 amino acids. The sample holds one count of this clone. Its antigen remains unknown. The whole isolated RNA underwent reverse transcription, so sequencing captured expressed TCRB transcripts. Generated by immunoSEQ multiplex PCR, the TCRdb table keeps only in-frame clones and is missing some. The sample lists hundreds of thousands of clones, 10% to 15% occurring once. The source is a young man with type 1 diabetes. V usage is TRBV25-1 and J usage is TRBJ1-1, with TRBD1 matching 8 bases. The sequencing sample was made of naive CD4+ T cells from blood. CDR3 in DNA: TGTGCCAGCAGTGATGCCGGGACAGGGAACACTGAAGCTTTCTTT. Its translation is CASSDAGTGNTEAFF. Together with reference TRBV25-1 and TRBJ1-1, the CDR3 gives the full variable domain: EADIYQTPRYLVIGTGKKITLECSQTMGHDKMYWYQQDPGMELHLIHYSYGVNSTEKGDLSSESTVSRIRTEHFPLTLESARPSHTSQYLCASSDAGTGNTEAFFGQGTRLTVV.